The source of this T cell receptor (beta chain) is a study of yellow fever vaccine responses in identical twins. The CDR3 runs 15 residues. Trimming pared 5 bases from V and 7 bases from J, leaving 18 bases between. CDR1 is SGHAT, CDR2 FQNNGV, per germline. TCRdb re-called the RT-PCR reads with MiXCR, one entry per CDR3 protein. The table includes around 3,500 distinct CDR3 sequences, about 90% detected once. With regard to this clonotype: Its specificity is unknown.

Study-wide points: Reportedly, the T cell response mounted by twins to vaccine seemed partly convergent, partly personalized.

This clonotype originated in a woman younger than 35 who received the yellow fever vaccine. Here the sequenced sample was T cells from blood (PBMCs), unsorted or a sorted subset (not recorded which), taken before or after yellow fever vaccination (not recorded which). V usage is TRBV11-2 and J usage is TRBJ2-1; D gene uncertain. In nucleotides, the CDR3 is TGTGCCAGCAGCCGACCGCGAAACCCGACGAATGAGCAGTTCTTC. Translating it yields CASSRPRNPTNEQFF.